These 14 T cell receptor beta chains share one sample of origin, sequenced in a study of response to subunit inactivated influenza vaccine. Each CDR3 protein is one row after TCRdb ran MiXCR on the RT-PCR reads. The data show more than 550,000 distinct CDR3 sequences, 11% seen once. These data were also filed under a second study, of T cells expressing NK-cell markers. This second study says: cDNA encoding TCR beta was synthesized via 5'RACE template switching incorporating UMIs.

This specimen was PBMCs from blood, taken on the day of vaccination. The receptors here all came from a man between 45 and 60 years old who received an inactivated influenza vaccine.

This clonotype was observed a handful of times. V and J are TRBV28 and TRBJ1-6, with 9 nucleotides matching TRBD1. Looked up from germline, CDR1 is MDHEN and CDR2 is SYDVKM. The CDR3 runs 15 residues. V lost 8 bases to trimming and J lost 6 bases; unmatched junction nucleotides: 8. CDR3 sequence (DNA): TGTGCCAGCCTATCAGGGACAGGGCTTAATTCACCCCTCCACTTT. Amino acid sequence: CASLSGTGLNSPLHF.

This clonotype came up a few times. The rearrangement links TRBV25-1 to TRBJ2-3; D is ambiguous. Germline V gives CDR1 MGHDK, CDR2 SYGVNS. The CDR3 runs 15 residues. V lost 6 bases and J lost 7, with 20 bases in between. CDR3 in amino acids: CASSPEDRLWNTQYF. For the CDR3, the DNA is TGTGCCAGCAGCCCCGAGGACCGGTTATGGAATACGCAGTATTTT.

Ten or more counts support this clonotype. The chain has TRBV7-9 and TRBJ1-3; D remains unclear. CDR3 length equals 13 residues. CDR1 and CDR2 (germline): SEHNR, FQNEAQ (reference sequence). The germline V and J ends were trimmed by 7 bases and 3 bases, with 10 bases remaining between them. CDR3 nucleotides: TGTGCCAGCACCCCGTGGAATGGAAACACCATATATTTT. As protein: CASTPWNGNTIYF. The entire variable domain, with the rest obtained from reference TRBV7-9 and TRBJ1-3, is as follows: DTGVSQNPRHKITKRGQNVTFRCDPISEHNRLYWYRQTLGQGPEFLTYFQNEAQLEKSRLLSDRFSAERPKGSFSTLEIQRTEQGDSAMYLCASTPWNGNTIYFGEGSWLTVV.

Regarding this clonotype: The limits of the CDR3 on the DNA are not certain, so only TCRdb's listed CDR3 is given. The V and J genes are TRBV7-9 and TRBJ2-3; TRBD2, the D gene given by the table, was not confirmed from the DNA. The CDR3 extends over 21 residues, inclusive of both ends. Germline V gene sequence: CDR1 SEHNR, CDR2 FQNEAQ (reference sequence). CDR3 loop: CASSPRPLGGTDTQYFETQYF.

The rearrangement joins TRBV9 to TRBJ2-1; TRBD2 aligns across 11 bases. The CDR3 is 15 residues long. Germline trimming cut 6 bases from V and 4 bases from J; bases unmatched to any gene: 6. The germline V gene has CDR1 SGDLS and CDR2 YYNGEE. CDR3 nucleotide sequence: TGTGCCAGCACCTTGGGACTAGCGGTTTACAATGAGCAGTTCTTC. As protein: CASTLGLAVYNEQFF.

This chain connects TRBV5-5 to TRBJ2-3; possibly TRBD1 or TRBD2 for D (5 bases each). Germline loops: CDR1 SGHKS, CDR2 YYEKEE (reference sequence). The length of the CDR3 is 15 residues. V was shortened by 2 bases and J by 3 bases, with 13 bases between the two germline ends. CDR3 DNA: TGTGCCAGCAGCTTAGGACCCGGGGCGACAGATACGCAGTATTTT. Translated, it gives CASSLGPGATDTQYF.

This clonotype has a count of ten or more. This chain joins TRBV11-1 and TRBJ2-7, with D possibly being TRBD1 (6 bases). This CDR3 spans 14 amino acids. The V and J ends lost 3 bases and 6 bases respectively, with 15 bases between them. Looked up from germline, CDR1 is SGHAT and CDR2 is FQDESV (reference sequence). The CDR3 nucleotides read TGTGCCAGCAGCTTGGTAGGGGGTGGCGGCGAGCAGTACTTC. Its protein is CASSLVGGGGEQYF. Variable domain in full (rest from reference TRBV11-1 and TRBJ2-7): EAEVAQSPRYKITEKSQAVAFWCDPISGHATLYWYRQILGQGPELLVQFQDESVVDDSQLPKDRFSAERLKGVDSTLKIQPAELGDSAMYLCASSLVGGGGEQYFGPGTRLTVT.

This clonotype showed up many times. This chain connects TRBV27 to TRBJ2-3; D not resolved. The germline gives CDR1 MNHEY, CDR2 SMNVEV (reference sequence). The CDR3 loop spans 13 amino acids. With 0 bases removed from V and 6 bases from J, the gap between germline ends came to 7 bases. CDR3: CASSLSFGDTQYF. The CDR3 DNA reads as TGTGCCAGCAGTTTATCGTTCGGGGATACGCAGTATTTT.

The J gene is TRBJ1-2, the V gene TRBV5-1; no reliable D call. Germline lookup yields CDR1 SGHRS and CDR2 YFSETQ. V lost 5 bases to trimming and J lost 0 bases, with 20 bases between them. The CDR3 sequence is 17 residues long. CDR3 sequence: CASRTGIFTLANYGYTF. The CDR3 DNA reads TGCGCCAGCAGAACCGGGATATTCACGTTGGCTAACTATGGCTACACCTTC.

This clonotype was detected a few times. J is TRBJ2-3 and V is TRBV6-2 or TRBV6-3; D may be TRBD1 (5 bases). The CDR3 spans 16 residues. Germline CDR1 is MNHEY and CDR2 is SVGEGT. V lost 4 bases to trimming and J lost 1 base, with 15 bases between them. The CDR3 coding sequence is TGTGCCAGCAGTTCCCAGGGTTTGAGACGCACAGATACGCAGTATTTT. As protein: CASSSQGLRRTDTQYF.

This clonotype was observed a handful of times. V usage is TRBV27 and J usage is TRBJ2-7; TRBD2 aligns across 8 bases. CDR1 and CDR2 from the germline V gene are MNHEY and SMNVEV (reference sequence). The CDR3 runs to 14 residues. V lost 6 bases, J lost 3 bases, and 7 bases stayed unmatched. The CDR3 is CASRRREVDYEQYF. CDR3 nucleotide sequence: TGTGCCAGCAGACGGCGGGAGGTTGACTACGAGCAGTACTTC.

The rearrangement uses TRBV28 and TRBJ2-5; TRBD2 agrees at 8 bases. The CDR3 is made up of 16 amino acids. V gave up 3 bases and J gave up 1 base; unmatched junction bases: 7. Germline assignment: CDR1 MDHEN and CDR2 SYDVKM. CDR3 coding DNA: TGTGCCAGCAGTTTTGCAGGCGGGGGGTTCCAAGAGACCCAGTACTTC. It is translated as CASSFAGGGFQETQYF. Combining the CDR3 with reference TRBV28 and TRBJ2-5 gives the whole variable domain DVKVTQSSRYLVKRTGEKVFLECVQDMDHENMFWYRQDPGLGLRLIYFSYDVKMKEKGDIPEGYSVSREKKERFSLILESASTNQTSMYLCASSFAGGGFQETQYFGPGTRLLVL.

A few counts support this clonotype. The chain links TRBV5-1 to TRBJ1-2, with TRBD1 identical over 9 bases. This CDR3 has 13 amino acids. J gave up 8 bases and V 2 bases, and 4 bases lay outside the gene matches. The germline CDR1 and CDR2 sequences are SGHRS and YFSETQ. CDR3 amino acids: CASSLQGAEGYTF. The CDR3 coding sequence is TGCGCCAGCAGCTTACAGGGGGCTGAAGGCTACACCTTC.

Many counts were recorded for this clonotype. This sequence joins TRBV20-1 and TRBJ2-2, with 9 bases that match TRBD1. The ends lost 6 bases at V and 5 bases at J; junction bases unmatched: 7. Germline values: CDR1 DFQATT, CDR2 SNEGSKA (reference sequence). The CDR3 length is 14 residues. CDR3 region: CSAWGQGKTGELFF. DNA of the CDR3: TGCAGTGCCTGGGGACAGGGAAAAACCGGGGAGCTGTTTTTT.